The entry below gives a single TCR beta chain sequence along with its context. This record comes from a study of blood T cell repertoires in COVID-19. Study overall: Sites in the United States, Italy and Spain provided acute and convalescent COVID-19 samples. The cDNA or gDNA used as material had been derived from T cells, B-cell-depleted T cells, or PBMCs.

Authors' methods: Amplification from reference gene primers served as the basis for estimated nucleated cell counts. Some clones are missing from TCRdb's copy, which holds only in-frame ones; the method was immunoSEQ multiplex PCR. That table gives V, J and clone size, and the DNA gave D and trimming. Of around 310,000 clones listed, about nine tenths are singletons. Enrolment of Seattle patients took place during active infection, and they were followed longitudinally. Sequencing was performed on peripheral blood. This receptor was obtained from a woman under 40 with COVID-19, enrolled during active disease.

The CDR3 region is CASSDPLAGEGSSYNEQFF. CDR3 in DNA: TGTGCCAGCAGTGATCCACTAGCGGGAGAGGGAAGCTCCTACAATGAGCAGTTCTTC. V gene TRBV6-4 combines with J gene TRBJ2-1, with 11 bases lining up with TRBD2. The germline V gene has CDR1 MRHNA and CDR2 SNTAGT. The CDR3 extends over 19 amino acids. The V and J ends lost 3 bases and 0 bases, in that order; junction bases with no gene match: 10.